This T cell receptor (beta chain) was observed in a study of pediatric ulcerative colitis. Overall study findings and caveats: No controls had the two rectal clonotypes shared by ulcerative colitis patients.

Trimming stripped 3 bases from V and 7 bases from J, with 19 bases between. CDR3 length: 16 residues. Germline V gene lookup returns CDR1 LNHDA and CDR2 SQIVND (reference sequence). As for this clone: Its antigen is as yet unknown.

Sequenced by immunoSEQ multiplex PCR; TCRdb stores in-frame clones only, minus some. The repertoire holds about 60,000 clones, with 85% to 90% as singletons. The sequence was obtained from a boy aged 10-17 years who was a control in a study of pediatric ulcerative colitis. Sequencing input: blood. The chain is built from TRBV19 and TRBJ1-5; possible D gene TRBD1, 5 bases. This CDR3 reads CASSIGVVVGTQPQHF. In DNA form, the CDR3 reads TGTGCCAGTAGTATTGGGGTCGTTGTGGGGACCCAGCCCCAGCATTTT.